This T cell receptor (beta chain) came from a study of blood T cell repertoires in COVID-19. Background on the study: Whether acute or convalescent, the COVID-19 samples came from the United States, Italy and Spain.

Per the study methods: From reference gene primer amplification, estimates of nucleated cell counts were derived. Assay used: immunoSEQ multiplex PCR; TCRdb lists only in-frame clones, some missing. Clonal size and the V and J genes are those of that table, whereas D and trimming came from the DNA. This sample has 110,000 or so clones, with 75% to 90% found just once. Germline CDR1 and CDR2: SGHNT and YENEEA. This CDR3 spans 15 amino acids. V shed 1 base and J shed 3 bases, with 10 bases lying between them. Material for sequencing was peripheral blood. The gene calls are TRBV11-3 and TRBJ2-1, with D possibly matching TRBD2 (7 bases). The sequence was obtained from a woman aged 60-70 years with COVID-19, enrolled during active disease. CDR3: CASSLGGGLYNEQFF. DNA of the CDR3: TGTGCCAGCAGCTTAGGCGGGGGCCTCTACAATGAGCAGTTCTTC.